These T cell receptor beta chains were read from a single sample in a study of shared clonotypes between healthy human individuals. Clones were read by immunoSEQ multiplex PCR, and TCRdb kept only the in-frame ones, dropping some. The sample includes 2 million to 3 million clones, 93% of them seen just once. Sequenced sample: naive CD4+ T cells from PBMCs. These receptors were obtained from a man between 18 and 29 years old in good health. Some clones in this sample may be carry-over from other donors' samples. Each CDR3 is given with its conserved first and last residue. The order of the fields is J gene, D gene, clone size, CDR3 length, V gene, CDR3 protein, CDR3 DNA. D genes are given only for firm matches. Clone size is stated in some rows and not others, as once, few, many or a class when expanded.

J gene: TRBJ1-1; D gene: -; clone size: -; CDR3 length: 12; V gene: TRBV30; CDR3 protein: CAWNGKGTEAFF; CDR3 DNA: TGTGCCTGGAATGGGAAGGGCACTGAAGCTTTCTTT
J gene: TRBJ2-2; D gene: TRBD2; clone size: -; CDR3 length: 16; V gene: TRBV2; CDR3 protein: CASSEGRLAATGELFF; CDR3 DNA: TGTGCCAGCAGTGAAGGACGACTAGCGGCCACCGGGGAGCTGTTTTTT
J gene: TRBJ2-7; D gene: -; clone size: -; CDR3 length: 17; V gene: TRBV11-2; CDR3 protein: CASSLPRSSGGQHEQYF; CDR3 DNA: TGTGCCAGCAGCCTCCCCCGTTCGTCTGGGGGCCAGCACGAGCAGTACTTC
J gene: TRBJ1-5; D gene: -; clone size: -; CDR3 length: 13; V gene: TRBV19; CDR3 protein: CASSVGSNQPQHF; CDR3 DNA: TGTGCCAGTAGTGTGGGAAGCAATCAGCCCCAGCATTTT
J gene: TRBJ1-1; D gene: TRBD1; clone size: few; CDR3 length: 11; V gene: TRBV6-5; CDR3 protein: CASRRQGRAFF; CDR3 DNA: TGTGCCAGCAGACGACAGGGCAGGGCTTTCTTT
J gene: TRBJ2-1; D gene: TRBD2; clone size: -; CDR3 length: 16; V gene: TRBV28; CDR3 protein: CASSQKTGLAGNEQFF; CDR3 DNA: TGTGCCAGCAGCCAGAAGACGGGACTAGCAGGTAATGAGCAGTTCTTC
J gene: TRBJ2-5; D gene: -; clone size: -; CDR3 length: 15; V gene: TRBV5-6; CDR3 protein: CASSSRGQYVETQYF; CDR3 DNA: TGTGCCAGCAGTTCCCGCGGGCAGTACGTGGAGACCCAGTACTTC
J gene: TRBJ1-3; D gene: -; clone size: -; CDR3 length: 16; V gene: TRBV7-2; CDR3 protein: CASSFRGTGSGNTIYF; CDR3 DNA: TGTGCCAGCAGCTTTCGTGGGACGGGCTCTGGAAACACCATATATTTT
J gene: TRBJ2-1; D gene: -; clone size: -; CDR3 length: 15; V gene: TRBV4-1; CDR3 protein: CASSQGLTPYNEQFF; CDR3 DNA: TGCGCCAGCAGCCAAGGACTCACCCCCTACAATGAGCAGTTCTTC
J gene: TRBJ2-6; D gene: -; clone size: -; CDR3 length: 15; V gene: TRBV27; CDR3 protein: CASTFTRSGANVLTF; CDR3 DNA: TGTGCCAGCACCTTTACCCGTTCTGGGGCCAACGTCCTGACTTTC
J gene: TRBJ2-1; D gene: TRBD1; clone size: -; CDR3 length: 15; V gene: TRBV18; CDR3 protein: CASSPGGQGAVEQFF; CDR3 DNA: TGTGCCAGCTCACCAGGGGGACAGGGGGCGGTTGAGCAGTTCTTC
J gene: TRBJ2-7; D gene: TRBD1; clone size: -; CDR3 length: 16; V gene: TRBV5-4; CDR3 protein: CASTPAAGTGSYEQYF; CDR3 DNA: TGTGCCAGCACCCCGGCCGCCGGGACAGGCTCCTACGAGCAGTACTTC
J gene: TRBJ1-2; D gene: TRBD1; clone size: -; CDR3 length: 18; V gene: TRBV5-1; CDR3 protein: CASSYFPPGQGRLRGYTF; CDR3 DNA: TGCGCCAGTTCTTACTTCCCGCCGGGACAGGGGAGGTTGCGCGGCTACACCTTC
J gene: TRBJ1-2; D gene: TRBD1; clone size: -; CDR3 length: 11; V gene: TRBV28; CDR3 protein: CASSSRGDYTF; CDR3 DNA: TGTGCCAGCAGTTCCAGGGGGGACTACACCTTC
J gene: TRBJ2-2; D gene: TRBD1; clone size: -; CDR3 length: 15; V gene: TRBV14; CDR3 protein: CASSQGQGATGELFF; CDR3 DNA: TGTGCCAGCAGCCAAGGCCAGGGGGCAACCGGGGAGCTGTTTTTT
J gene: TRBJ2-1; D gene: TRBD1; clone size: -; CDR3 length: 15; V gene: TRBV6-6; CDR3 protein: CASSYEGQGRNEQFF; CDR3 DNA: TGTGCCAGCAGTTACGAGGGACAGGGCAGGAATGAGCAGTTCTTC
J gene: TRBJ2-7; D gene: TRBD1; clone size: -; CDR3 length: 15; V gene: TRBV28; CDR3 protein: CASNSRDSESYEQYF; CDR3 DNA: TGTGCCAGCAACTCGAGGGACAGTGAATCCTACGAGCAGTACTTC
J gene: TRBJ2-7; D gene: TRBD1; clone size: -; CDR3 length: 15; V gene: TRBV6-5; CDR3 protein: CASSYLDRGPYEQYF; CDR3 DNA: TGTGCCAGCAGTTACTTGGACAGGGGCCCCTACGAGCAGTACTTC
J gene: TRBJ2-7; D gene: -; clone size: -; CDR3 length: 15; V gene: TRBV18; CDR3 protein: CASSPRLGRTYEQYF; CDR3 DNA: TGTGCCAGCTCACCACGATTGGGACGGACCTACGAGCAGTACTTC
J gene: TRBJ2-1; D gene: TRBD2; clone size: -; CDR3 length: 16; V gene: TRBV9; CDR3 protein: CASSVSGGSSYNEQFF; CDR3 DNA: TGTGCCAGCAGCGTAAGTGGCGGGAGCTCCTACAATGAGCAGTTCTTC
J gene: TRBJ1-3; D gene: TRBD1; clone size: -; CDR3 length: 15; V gene: TRBV10-3; CDR3 protein: CAISLDRDSGNTIYF; CDR3 DNA: TGTGCCATCAGTCTGGACAGGGACTCTGGAAACACCATATATTTT
J gene: TRBJ2-4; D gene: TRBD2; clone size: once; CDR3 length: 13; V gene: TRBV6-6; CDR3 protein: CASSPGGVNIQYF; CDR3 DNA: TGTGCCAGCAGCCCGGGGGGTGTGAACATTCAGTACTTC
J gene: TRBJ1-2; D gene: -; clone size: -; CDR3 length: 19; V gene: TRBV4-1; CDR3 protein: CASSQDRYIRTRRGYGYTF; CDR3 DNA: TGCGCCAGCAGCCAAGATCGGTACATCCGGACCCGGCGTGGCTATGGCTACACCTTC
J gene: TRBJ2-5; D gene: TRBD1; clone size: -; CDR3 length: 15; V gene: TRBV11-2; CDR3 protein: CASSLDGTGGETQYF; CDR3 DNA: TGTGCCAGCAGCTTAGACGGGACAGGTGGCGAGACCCAGTACTTC
J gene: TRBJ1-5; D gene: -; clone size: -; CDR3 length: 15; V gene: TRBV28; CDR3 protein: CASSLYVGGVQPQHF; CDR3 DNA: TGTGCCAGCAGTTTATACGTAGGGGGGGTTCAGCCCCAGCATTTT
J gene: TRBJ2-1; D gene: TRBD1; clone size: -; CDR3 length: 13; V gene: TRBV2; CDR3 protein: CASSGTGPNEQFF; CDR3 DNA: TGTGCCAGCAGTGGGACAGGGCCCAATGAGCAGTTCTTC
J gene: TRBJ2-6; D gene: -; clone size: -; CDR3 length: 14; V gene: TRBV11-2; CDR3 protein: CASSFRSGANVLTF; CDR3 DNA: TGTGCCAGCAGCTTTCGTTCAGGGGCCAACGTCCTGACTTTC
J gene: TRBJ2-3; D gene: TRBD2; clone size: -; CDR3 length: 13; V gene: TRBV25-1; CDR3 protein: CASLAGHTDTQYF; CDR3 DNA: TGTGCCAGCTTAGCGGGACACACAGATACGCAGTATTTT
J gene: TRBJ1-4; D gene: TRBD1; clone size: once; CDR3 length: 16; V gene: TRBV7-2; CDR3 protein: CASSSQGARANEKLFF; CDR3 DNA: TGTGCCAGCAGCTCCCAGGGGGCTCGAGCTAATGAAAAACTGTTTTTT
J gene: TRBJ1-1; D gene: -; clone size: few; CDR3 length: 16; V gene: TRBV7-8; CDR3 protein: CASSLRSGRMNTEAFF; CDR3 DNA: TGTGCCAGCAGCTTAAGGTCGGGACGGATGAACACTGAAGCTTTCTTT
J gene: TRBJ2-1; D gene: TRBD2; clone size: -; CDR3 length: 18; V gene: TRBV4-2; CDR3 protein: CASSQGPSGRANYNEQFF; CDR3 DNA: TGTGCCAGCAGCCAAGGGCCTAGCGGGAGGGCCAACTACAATGAGCAGTTCTTC
J gene: TRBJ1-1; D gene: -; clone size: -; CDR3 length: 14; V gene: TRBV6-1; CDR3 protein: CASTGGVGNTEAFF; CDR3 DNA: TGTGCCAGCACCGGGGGCGTCGGGAACACTGAAGCTTTCTTT
J gene: TRBJ2-7; D gene: -; clone size: -; CDR3 length: 15; V gene: TRBV7-2; CDR3 protein: CASSLRTFPDYEQYF; CDR3 DNA: TGTGCCAGCAGCTTAAGGACTTTCCCCGACTACGAGCAGTACTTC
J gene: TRBJ2-2; D gene: -; clone size: -; CDR3 length: 16; V gene: TRBV27; CDR3 protein: CASRPRGGRGTGELFF; CDR3 DNA: TGTGCCAGCAGACCCAGGGGCGGGAGAGGCACCGGGGAGCTGTTTTTT
J gene: TRBJ2-3; D gene: -; clone size: once; CDR3 length: 14; V gene: TRBV7-2; CDR3 protein: CASSLGGVTDTQYF; CDR3 DNA: TGTGCCAGCAGCTTAGGGGGGGTAACAGATACGCAGTATTTT
J gene: TRBJ2-1; D gene: TRBD2; clone size: once; CDR3 length: 17; V gene: TRBV14; CDR3 protein: CASSHSRLAGGWAEQFF; CDR3 DNA: TGTGCCAGCAGCCACAGTCGCCTAGCGGGAGGGTGGGCTGAGCAGTTCTTC
J gene: TRBJ2-7; D gene: TRBD1; clone size: -; CDR3 length: 14; V gene: TRBV10-3; CDR3 protein: CATKPGQGAGEQYF; CDR3 DNA: TGTGCCACGAAACCGGGACAGGGGGCGGGAGAGCAGTACTTC
J gene: TRBJ1-1; D gene: TRBD1; clone size: once; CDR3 length: 10; V gene: TRBV6-5; CDR3 protein: CASTNRGAFF; CDR3 DNA: TGTGCCAGCACCAACAGGGGAGCTTTCTTT
J gene: TRBJ1-5; D gene: -; clone size: -; CDR3 length: 16; V gene: TRBV2; CDR3 protein: CASSDGRFKGNQPQHF; CDR3 DNA: TGTGCCAGCAGTGACGGACGATTTAAGGGCAATCAGCCCCAGCATTTT
J gene: TRBJ1-2; D gene: -; clone size: -; CDR3 length: 13; V gene: TRBV29-1; CDR3 protein: CSVGGQGFYGYTF; CDR3 DNA: TGCAGCGTTGGCGGTCAGGGGTTCTATGGCTACACCTTC
J gene: TRBJ2-3; D gene: -; clone size: -; CDR3 length: 14; V gene: TRBV5-1; CDR3 protein: CASSSGNGADTQYF; CDR3 DNA: TGCGCCAGCAGCTCAGGGAATGGCGCAGATACGCAGTATTTT
J gene: TRBJ2-1; D gene: TRBD2; clone size: -; CDR3 length: 17; V gene: TRBV4-1; CDR3 protein: CASSPAPGSGRADEQFF; CDR3 DNA: TGCGCCAGCAGCCCCGCTCCGGGTAGCGGGAGGGCCGATGAGCAGTTCTTC
J gene: TRBJ1-1; D gene: -; clone size: -; CDR3 length: 11; V gene: TRBV2; CDR3 protein: CASRGFTEAFF; CDR3 DNA: TGTGCCAGCAGGGGATTCACTGAAGCTTTCTTT
J gene: TRBJ2-7; D gene: -; clone size: -; CDR3 length: 13; V gene: TRBV11-1; CDR3 protein: CASSQQGAGEQYF; CDR3 DNA: TGTGCCAGCAGCCAACAGGGAGCTGGCGAGCAGTACTTC
J gene: TRBJ1-2; D gene: -; clone size: -; CDR3 length: 13; V gene: TRBV5-4; CDR3 protein: CASSLGPGSGYTF; CDR3 DNA: TGTGCCAGCAGCTTGGGTCCGGGTTCGGGCTACACCTTC
J gene: TRBJ2-4; D gene: -; clone size: -; CDR3 length: 16; V gene: TRBV11-1; CDR3 protein: CASSPGTQPAKNIQYF; CDR3 DNA: TGTGCCAGCAGCCCCGGGACCCAGCCTGCCAAAAACATTCAGTACTTC